This T cell receptor beta chain was captured by sequencing in a study of Ad26.COV2.S vaccination and SARS-CoV-2 variants. Study in general: The vaccine Ad26.COV2.S was put into the muscle once, or twice with 56 days between.

Here immunoSEQ multiplex PCR was the method, and the copy in TCRdb shows in-frame clones only, minus some. Among under 250,000 clones listed, 87% were seen once. General study results and limits: Recipients of either vaccine or placebo displayed similar breadth of non-spike TCRs.

Note on this clone: The antigen is not known.

Treatment noted: 15 to 20 received Ad26.COV2.S at low or high dose, single or two shots; about 5 received placebo; per-sample allocation not given. Day 63 after the first injection of vaccine or placebo was the sampling time. An adult donor aged 18-55 years was enrolled in Boston. The germline V and J ends were trimmed by 2 bases and 1 base, with 9 bases remaining between them. Germline values: CDR1 SGHRS, CDR2 YFSETQ. This CDR3 has 14 residues. The sequenced sample was peripheral blood, obtained in a trial of Ad26.COV2.S vaccine versus placebo. The rearrangement joins TRBV5-1 to TRBJ2-5; possible D gene TRBD2, 5 bases. The sequence came from a person between 18 and 59 years old who received the Ad26.COV2.S COVID-19 vaccine or a placebo. The CDR3 coding sequence is TGCGCCAGCAGCTTTGCGGGTTTCCAAGAGACCCAGTACTTC. Protein product: CASSFAGFQETQYF.